This TCR beta chain derives from a study of T cells in Graves' hyperthyroidism and ophthalmopathy. CDR1 SGHTA and CDR2 FQGNSA come from the germline V gene. The length of the CDR3 is 16 residues. V gave up 1 base and J gave up 4 bases, with 13 bases separating them. A note on this clonotype: What it binds is not known.

TCR beta CDR3 sequences were amplified from RNA transcripts. The HTBI primer set was used in a first-round RT-PCR of the TCR CDR3. TCRdb re-derived calls from the multiplex PCR reads in MiXCR, one entry per CDR3 protein. The sample comprises 600,000 to 700,000 distinct CDR3 sequences, roughly 45% of which are singletons, and 7% to 7.5% rests with the top ten. Study-level points and caveats: Before onset, ophthalmopathy was predicted by the model a median around 6.5 months earlier.

This clonotype was sampled from an adult man with Graves' disease, either hyperthyroidism or ophthalmopathy (not recorded which). The sequencing input was peripheral blood or thyroid tissue (not recorded which). V and J are TRBV7-2 and TRBJ2-2; D is uncertain. CDR3 protein: CASSLGQGRGTGELFF. Written as DNA, the CDR3 is TGTGCCAGCAGCTTAGGACAAGGGCGTGGCACCGGGGAGCTGTTTTTT. Variable domain in full (rest from reference TRBV7-2 and TRBJ2-2): GAGVSQSPSNKVTEKGKDVELRCDPISGHTALYWYRQSLGQGLEFLIYFQGNSAPDKSGLPSDRFSAERTGGSVSTLTIQRTQQEDSAVYLCASSLGQGRGTGELFFGEGSRLTVL.